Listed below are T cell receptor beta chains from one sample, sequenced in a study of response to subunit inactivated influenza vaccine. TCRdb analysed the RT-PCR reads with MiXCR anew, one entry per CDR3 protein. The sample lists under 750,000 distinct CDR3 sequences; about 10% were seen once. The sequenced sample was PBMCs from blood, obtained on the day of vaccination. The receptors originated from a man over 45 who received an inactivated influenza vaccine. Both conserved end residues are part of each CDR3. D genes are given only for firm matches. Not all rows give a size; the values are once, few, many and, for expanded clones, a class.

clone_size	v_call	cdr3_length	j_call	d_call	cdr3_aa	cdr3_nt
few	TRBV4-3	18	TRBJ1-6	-	CASSPERGTSSYNSPLHF	TGCGCCAGCAGCCCCGAACGGGGTACTAGCTCCTATAATTCACCCCTCCACTTT
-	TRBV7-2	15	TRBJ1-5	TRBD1	CASRGESGGNQPQHF	TGTGCCAGCAGGGGGGAGTCAGGGGGTAATCAGCCCCAGCATTTT
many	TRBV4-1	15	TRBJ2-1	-	CASSQQVLGFNEQFF	TGCGCCAGCAGCCAACAGGTGCTGGGTTTTAATGAGCAGTTCTTC
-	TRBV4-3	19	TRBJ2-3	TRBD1	CASSQAGTGPIFTTDTQYF	TGCGCCAGCAGCCAAGCCGGGACAGGGCCCATTTTTACAACAGATACGCAGTATTTT
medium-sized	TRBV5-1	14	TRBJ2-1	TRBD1	CASSGGTGYNEQFF	TGCGCCAGCAGCGGTGGGACAGGCTACAATGAGCAGTTCTTC
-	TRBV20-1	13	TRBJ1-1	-	CSARDIKYTEAFF	TGCAGTGCCCGGGACATTAAGTACACTGAAGCTTTCTTT
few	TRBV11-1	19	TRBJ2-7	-	CASSLGTGFLGRGLYEQYF	TGTGCCAGCAGCTTAGGCACAGGGTTTCTGGGACGAGGTCTCTACGAGCAGTACTTC
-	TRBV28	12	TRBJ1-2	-	CASSFGFTGYTF	TGTGCCAGCAGTTTTGGGTTTACGGGCTACACCTTC
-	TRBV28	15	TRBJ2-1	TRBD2	CASSPSGLAGSEQFF	TGTGCCAGCAGTCCCTCGGGACTAGCGGGGTCTGAGCAGTTCTTC
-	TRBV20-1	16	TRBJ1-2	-	CSARYRDVQFNYGYTF	TGCAGTGCTAGGTACCGGGACGTCCAATTTAACTATGGCTACACCTTC
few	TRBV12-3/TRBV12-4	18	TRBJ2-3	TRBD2	CASSPGLAGLRGADTQYF	TGTGCCAGCAGCCCCGGACTAGCGGGGCTACGGGGCGCAGATACGCAGTATTTT
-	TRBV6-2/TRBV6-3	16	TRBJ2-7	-	CASSHVPGRRLYEQYF	TGTGCCAGCAGCCACGTTCCAGGGCGACGTCTCTACGAGCAGTACTTC
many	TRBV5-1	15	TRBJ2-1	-	CASSLVARGDNEQFF	TGCGCCAGCAGCTTGGTTGCTCGGGGAGACAATGAGCAGTTCTTC
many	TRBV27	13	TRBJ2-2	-	CASSPRGTGELFF	TGTGCCAGCAGTCCGAGGGGGACCGGGGAGCTGTTTTTT
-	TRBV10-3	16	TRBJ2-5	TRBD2	CAISVGGSGAQETQYF	TGTGCCATCAGTGTTGGAGGGAGCGGGGCACAAGAGACCCAGTACTTC
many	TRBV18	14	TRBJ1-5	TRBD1	CASSPGQGDQPQHF	TGTGCCAGCTCACCGGGACAGGGTGATCAGCCCCAGCATTTT
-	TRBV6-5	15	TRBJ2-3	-	CASSYSWGSTDTQYF	TGTGCCAGCAGTTACTCCTGGGGAAGCACAGATACGCAGTATTTT
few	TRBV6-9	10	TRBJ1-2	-	CASNPGGYTF	TGTGCCAGCAATCCAGGTGGCTACACCTTC
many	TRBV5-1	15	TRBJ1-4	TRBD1	CASSLEPGQIPQLFF	TGCGCCAGCAGCTTGGAACCGGGACAGATTCCCCAACTGTTTTTT
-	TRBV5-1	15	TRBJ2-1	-	CASSLVPDPYNEQFF	TGCGCCAGCAGCTTGGTCCCAGACCCCTACAATGAGCAGTTCTTC
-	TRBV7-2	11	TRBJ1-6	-	CASSYTGPLHF	TGTGCCAGCAGTTATACTGGGCCCCTCCACTTT
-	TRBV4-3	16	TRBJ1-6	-	CASSQDTGPYNSPLHF	TGCGCCAGCAGCCAAGATACAGGGCCCTATAATTCACCCCTCCACTTT
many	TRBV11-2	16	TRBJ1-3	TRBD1	CASSFPPTGSGNTIYF	TGTGCCAGCAGCTTCCCCCCGACAGGGTCTGGAAACACCATATATTTT
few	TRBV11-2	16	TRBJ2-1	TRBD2	CASSLGGTSGGLEQFF	TGTGCCAGCAGCTTAGGTGGGACTAGTGGGGGGCTCGAGCAGTTCTTC
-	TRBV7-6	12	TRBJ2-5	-	CASSIEGGTQYF	TGTGCCAGCAGCATCGAGGGGGGGACCCAGTACTTC
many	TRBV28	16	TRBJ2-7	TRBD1	CASSLFPPGQYYEQYF	TGTGCCAGCAGTTTATTCCCTCCGGGACAGTACTACGAGCAGTACTTC
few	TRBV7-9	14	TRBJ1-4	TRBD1	CASSRDRAGEKLFF	TGTGCCAGCAGCCGGGACAGGGCCGGTGAAAAACTGTTTTTT
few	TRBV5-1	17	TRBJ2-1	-	CASSPRLGGDFYNEQFF	TGCGCCAGCAGCCCCAGGTTAGGAGGGGACTTCTACAATGAGCAGTTCTTC
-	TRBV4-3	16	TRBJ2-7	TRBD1	CASSQARTGSSYEQYF	TGCGCCAGCAGCCAAGCGAGGACAGGGTCTTCGTACGAGCAGTACTTC
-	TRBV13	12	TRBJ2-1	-	CASSNREEEQFF	TGTGCCAGCAGTAACAGGGAGGAGGAGCAGTTCTTC
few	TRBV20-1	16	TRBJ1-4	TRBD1	CSARTGTATTNEKLFF	TGCAGTGCTAGGACCGGGACAGCCACAACTAATGAAAAACTGTTTTTT
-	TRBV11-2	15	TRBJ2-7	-	CASSLLAQGPYEQYF	TGTGCCAGCAGCTTACTAGCCCAGGGTCCCTACGAGCAGTACTTC
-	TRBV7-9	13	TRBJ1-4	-	CASSLRGQEKLFF	TGTGCCAGCAGTTTACGGGGACAAGAAAAACTGTTTTTT
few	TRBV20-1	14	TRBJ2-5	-	CSARYPGIQETQYF	TGCAGTGCCCGTTATCCAGGCATACAAGAGACCCAGTACTTC
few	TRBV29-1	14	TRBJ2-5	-	CSVVSGVDQETQYF	TGCAGCGTTGTTAGCGGAGTTGACCAAGAGACCCAGTACTTC
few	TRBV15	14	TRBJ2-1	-	CATSRRGSYNEQFF	TGTGCCACCAGCCGTCGTGGATCCTACAATGAGCAGTTCTTC
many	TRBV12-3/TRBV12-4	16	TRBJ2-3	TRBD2	CASSLLAGGLTDTQYF	TGTGCCAGCAGTCTACTAGCGGGGGGGTTAACAGATACGCAGTATTTT
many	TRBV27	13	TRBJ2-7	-	CASSLSQVYEQYF	TGTGCCAGCAGTTTATCCCAGGTCTACGAGCAGTACTTC
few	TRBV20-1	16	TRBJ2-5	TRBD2	CSARASLAGGQETQYF	TGCAGTGCTAGGGCCTCACTAGCGGGTGGGCAAGAGACCCAGTACTTC
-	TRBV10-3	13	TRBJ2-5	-	CAISDPNEETQYF	TGTGCCATCAGTGACCCGAACGAAGAGACCCAGTACTTC
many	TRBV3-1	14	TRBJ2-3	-	CASSQAGVADTQYF	TGTGCCAGCAGCCAAGCGGGAGTCGCAGATACGCAGTATTTT
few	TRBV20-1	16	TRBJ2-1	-	CSARDRGPGSYNEQFF	TGCAGTGCTAGAGATCGGGGCCCAGGCTCCTACAATGAGCAGTTCTTC
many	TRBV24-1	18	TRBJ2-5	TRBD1	CATSGEIGTGRNQETQYF	TGTGCCACCAGTGGAGAAATTGGGACAGGTAGAAACCAAGAGACCCAGTACTTC
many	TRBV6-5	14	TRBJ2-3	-	CASSYRDSTDTQYF	TGTGCCAGCAGTTATCGGGACAGCACAGATACGCAGTATTTT
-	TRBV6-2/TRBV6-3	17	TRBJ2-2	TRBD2	CASSYSLAGVDTGELFF	TGTGCCAGCAGTTACTCACTAGCGGGAGTCGACACCGGGGAGCTGTTTTTT
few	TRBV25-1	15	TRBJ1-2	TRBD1	CASSVQGAPNYGYTF	TGTGCCAGCAGTGTACAGGGGGCGCCAAACTATGGCTACACCTTC
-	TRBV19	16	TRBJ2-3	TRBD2	CASSIPTSGRTDTQYF	TGTGCCAGTAGTATCCCGACTAGCGGTAGGACAGATACGCAGTATTTT
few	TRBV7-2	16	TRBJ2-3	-	CASSLASRGATDTQYF	TGTGCCAGCAGCTTAGCTTCCCGGGGAGCCACAGATACGCAGTATTTT
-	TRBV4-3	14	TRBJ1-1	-	CASCQDRINTEAFF	TGCGCCAGCTGCCAAGATCGCATAAACACTGAAGCTTTCTTT
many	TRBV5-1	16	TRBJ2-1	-	CASSLGGRGTYNEQFF	TGCGCCAGCAGCTTGGGGGGCAGGGGCACCTACAATGAGCAGTTCTTC
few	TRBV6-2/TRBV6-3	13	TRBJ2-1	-	CASSWTLYNEQFF	TGTGCCAGCAGTTGGACTTTATACAATGAGCAGTTCTTC
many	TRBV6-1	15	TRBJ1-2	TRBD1	CASSLRTGSYYGYTF	TGTGCCAGCAGCCTACGGACAGGGAGTTACTATGGCTACACCTTC
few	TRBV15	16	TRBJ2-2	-	CATSSLKGSNTGELFF	TGTGCCACCAGCAGCCTGAAAGGCAGTAACACCGGGGAGCTGTTTTTT